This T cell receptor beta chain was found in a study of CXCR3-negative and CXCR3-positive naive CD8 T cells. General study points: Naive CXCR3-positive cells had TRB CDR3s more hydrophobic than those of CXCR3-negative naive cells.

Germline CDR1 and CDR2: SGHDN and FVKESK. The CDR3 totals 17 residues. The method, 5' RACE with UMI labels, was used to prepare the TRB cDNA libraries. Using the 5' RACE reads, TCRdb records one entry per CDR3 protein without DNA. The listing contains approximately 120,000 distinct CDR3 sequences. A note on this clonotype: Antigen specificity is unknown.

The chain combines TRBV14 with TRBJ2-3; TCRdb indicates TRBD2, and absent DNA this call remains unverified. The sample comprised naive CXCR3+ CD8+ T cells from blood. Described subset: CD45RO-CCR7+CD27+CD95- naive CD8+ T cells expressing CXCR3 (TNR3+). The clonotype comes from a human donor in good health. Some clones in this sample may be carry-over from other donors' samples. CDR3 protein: CASSFRLAGGPGDTQYF.